This T cell receptor (beta chain) was sequenced for a study of T-cell memory formation after mild COVID-19. Using its own MiXCR run on the 5' RACE reads, TCRdb lists one record per CDR3 protein. The sample lists 120,000 to 150,000 distinct CDR3 sequences, more than 13% occurring once. Germline loops: CDR1 SSHAT, CDR2 FNYEAQ (reference sequence). This CDR3 is 15 amino acids long. Points from the study as a whole: Later expanders leaned toward CD4+, whereas clones contracting from day 15 to 85 were balanced CD4/CD8. The authors did not confirm SARS-CoV-2 specificity of second-wave clones peaking day 37. Within pre-infection memory, some responding clones were found, suggesting cross-reactive memory joined. Of the contracting clones, CD4+ ones lay mainly in CM and EM, and CD8+ ones in EMRA.

This clonotype was seen a handful of times. What it recognizes is unknown. At one end, the junction sequence differs from germline, possibly due to a read error. Material: PBMCs or a T cell subset sorted from them (not recorded which). This rearrangement joins TRBV7-7 to TRBJ2-5; 7 bases line up with TRBD1. The source of this sequence is an adult woman who had mild COVID-19 (a few samples of this study predate the infection). Cell type and time point are not known. The CDR3 protein is CASSPRQGRQETQYF. The CDR3 coding sequence is TGTGCTAGCAGCCCCCGACAGGGTCGACAAGAGACCCAGTACTTC.